These 21 T cell receptor beta chains were sequenced from one sample in a study of blood T cell repertoires in COVID-19. The method was immunoSEQ multiplex PCR; TCRdb's version includes in-frame clones alone and lacks a portion of them. The sample lists hundreds of thousands of clones, 80% occurring once. The sequenced sample was PBMCs or T cells enriched from blood (not recorded which). These receptors were collected from a woman aged 40 to 49 with acute COVID-19.

The CDR3 nucleotides are TGTGCCAGCACACGGGACAGGGGGCAAACTGAAGCTTTCTTT. The encoded protein is CASTRDRGQTEAFF. This chain links TRBV6-6 with TRBJ1-1; 12 bases map to TRBD1. The CDR3 contains 14 residues. Trimming removed 7 bases from V and 5 bases from J; junction bases left unmatched: 5. The germline CDR1 and CDR2 sequences are MNHNY and SVGAGI (reference sequence).

This clone was seen a few times. V is TRBV6-5 and J is TRBJ2-7; 7 bases fit TRBD2. The J segment lost 2 bases and the V segment lost 4 bases, leaving 5 bases of the junction unmatched. Germline V CDR1 and CDR2: MNHEY, SVGAGI. The CDR3 loop spans 14 amino acids. The DNA of the CDR3 is TGTGCCAGCAGTTCCCTAGCGGTTCCCTACGAGCAGTACTTC. As protein: CASSSLAVPYEQYF.

The rearrangement joins TRBV28 to TRBJ2-6, with 9 bases aligning to TRBD1. The CDR3 length is 17 residues. CDR1 and CDR2 from the germline V gene are MDHEN and SYDVKM. V lost 5 bases, J lost 0 bases, and 5 bases stayed unmatched. Written as DNA, the CDR3 is TGTGCCAGCAGTCCAGAGACAGGGGGCTCTGGGGCCAACGTCCTGACTTTC. Translating gives CASSPETGGSGANVLTF.

This chain links TRBV28 with TRBJ1-2; TRBD1 is a possible D gene (6 bases). Germline V gene sequence: CDR1 MDHEN, CDR2 SYDVKM. V lost 2 bases and J lost 7, with 26 bases in between. The CDR3 sequence is 18 residues long. CDR3 bases: TGTGCCAGCAGTTTACTCCTAGCACAGGGACCTACCGGTAGTGGCTACACCTTC. Amino acid sequence: CASSLLLAQGPTGSGYTF.

This chain joins TRBV30 and TRBJ2-7, with 9 positions matching TRBD1. CDR1 and CDR2 (germline): GTSNPN, SVGIG (reference sequence). The CDR3 is 12 amino acids. V lost 5 bases and J lost 1; bases outside the gene matches: 0. CDR3 in amino acids: CAWDRGSYEQYF. CDR3 coding DNA: TGTGCCTGGGACAGGGGGTCCTACGAGCAGTACTTC.

V is TRBV29-1 and J is TRBJ1-2; no clear D. The germline gives CDR1 SQVTM, CDR2 ANQGSEA. The length of the CDR3 is 11 residues. The V end lost 1 base, the J end lost 7 bases, and 7 bases lay between the germline ends. The CDR3 DNA sequence: TGCAGCGTTGAAGTGGGGAGTGGCTACACCTTC. Translated, it gives CSVEVGSGYTF. The whole variable domain, remainder taken from reference TRBV29-1 and TRBJ1-2, is SAVISQKPSRDICQRGTSLTIQCQVDSQVTMMFWYRQQPGQSLTLIATANQGSEATYESGFVIDKFPISRPNLTFSTLTVSNMSPEDSSIYLCSVEVGSGYTFGSGTRLTVV.

The V and J genes are TRBV6-5 and TRBJ2-3, with D uncertain. Trimming stripped 2 bases from V and 2 bases from J, with 8 bases between. In germline, CDR1 is MNHEY, CDR2 SVGAGI. The CDR3 length is 14 residues. CDR3 sequence (DNA): TGTGCCAGCAGTTACAAACAGACCACAGATACGCAGTATTTT. It specifies CASSYKQTTDTQYF.

The rearrangement links TRBV30 to TRBJ1-5, with 7 bases fitting TRBD1. CDR1 is GTSNPN and CDR2 is SVGIG in the germline V gene (reference sequence). The CDR3 consists of 14 residues. Germline trimming cut 5 bases from V and 1 base from J; bases unmatched to any gene: 5. In nucleotides, the CDR3 is TGTGCCTGGGCGGGACAGCTAAGCAATCAGCCCCAGCATTTT. The encoded protein is CAWAGQLSNQPQHF.

The chain couples TRBV2 to TRBJ2-1, with 7 positions matching TRBD1. The CDR3 consists of 17 residues. The junction had 11 bases not matched to a gene; V was cut back by 6 bases and J by 0 bases. The V gene's germline CDR1 is SNHLY and CDR2 FYNNEI. CDR3 residues: CASRRDRDQVSYNEQFF. CDR3 DNA sequence: TGTGCCAGCAGGCGAGACAGGGACCAAGTCTCCTACAATGAGCAGTTCTTC.

The rearrangement uses TRBV5-1 and TRBJ2-3; D is perhaps TRBD1 (5 bases). This CDR3 region has 17 residues. Germline CDR1 SGHRS, CDR2 YFSETQ. The V gene lost 0 bases and the J gene lost 0 bases, with 14 bases spanning the gap. CDR3 DNA sequence: TGCGCCAGCAGCTTGGGTAACAGGACCCTAAGCACAGATACGCAGTATTTT. It specifies CASSLGNRTLSTDTQYF.

V gene TRBV5-4 combines with J gene TRBJ1-5, with D perhaps TRBD1 (5 bases). Germline V lookup: CDR1 SGHNT, CDR2 YYREEE (reference sequence). The CDR3 loop spans 14 amino acids. The ends were cut back, 2 bases at V and 5 bases at J, with 11 bases in the middle. The CDR3 protein is CASSLMGHDQPQHF. CDR3 in DNA: TGTGCCAGCAGCTTAATGGGGCATGATCAGCCCCAGCATTTT.

This clone has only a few counts. The chain combines TRBV19 with TRBJ2-5; TRBD2 agrees at 8 bases. This CDR3 contains 16 residues. The V gene's germline CDR1 is LNHDA and CDR2 SQIVND (reference sequence). V gave up 3 bases and J gave up 4 bases; unmatched junction bases: 10. CDR3 region: CASSMLFSGNRETQYF. The CDR3 DNA reads TGTGCCAGTAGTATGTTGTTTAGCGGGAACCGAGAGACCCAGTACTTC. Drawing the rest from reference TRBV19 and TRBJ2-5, the complete variable domain is DGGITQSPKYLFRKEGQNVTLSCEQNLNHDAMYWYRQDPGQGLRLIYYSQIVNDFQKGDIAEGYSVSREKKESFPLTVTSAQKNPTAFYLCASSMLFSGNRETQYFGPGTRLLVL.

This clone was counted once. The CDR3 DNA is TGTGCCAGTAGCAAAAAGGCTCTCGGGGATCAGACCCAGTACTTC. It codes for CASSKKALGDQTQYF. The chain combines TRBV19 with TRBJ2-5; D is perhaps TRBD2 (5 bases). This CDR3 has 15 amino acids. V lost 6 bases to trimming and J lost 6 bases, with 20 bases between them. Germline V lookup: CDR1 LNHDA, CDR2 SQIVND (reference sequence).

The rearrangement links TRBV11-2 to TRBJ1-3; TRBD1 agrees at 7 bases. Germline V gives CDR1 SGHAT, CDR2 FQNNGV. This CDR3 is 16 amino acids long. J gave up 0 bases and V 2 bases, and 4 bases lay outside the gene matches. The CDR3 is CASSLKQGSSGNTIYF. CDR3 DNA: TGTGCCAGCAGCTTAAAACAGGGGAGCTCTGGAAACACCATATATTTT. Full variable domain (remainder filled in from reference TRBV11-2 and TRBJ1-3): EAGVAQSPRYKIIEKRQSVAFWCNPISGHATLYWYQQILGQGPKLLIQFQNNGVVDDSQLPKDRFSAERLKGVDSTLKIQPAKLEDSAVYLCASSLKQGSSGNTIYFGEGSWLTVV.

V and J are TRBV4-2 and TRBJ2-1, with 10 positions matching TRBD2. The trim removed 4 bases at V and 0 bases at J, leaving 9 bases unmatched. Per germline, CDR1 LGHNA and CDR2 YNFKEQ. The CDR3 length is 18 residues. The CDR3 DNA reads as TGTGCCAGCAGCCTCGCTACTAGCGGGGAAAGCTCCTACAATGAGCAGTTCTTC. Translation: CASSLATSGESSYNEQFF.

V is TRBV6-5 and J is TRBJ1-2; D ambiguous. CDR3 size: 12 residues. CDR1 MNHEY and CDR2 SVGAGI come from the germline V gene. Trimming took 4 bases from V and 6 from J, leaving 9 bases between them. CDR3 in amino acids: CASSSGFDGYTF. In nucleotides, the CDR3 is TGTGCCAGCAGTTCCGGGTTTGATGGCTACACCTTC.

The CDR3 DNA reads TGTGCCAGCAGGCCGGGGGATGGGGCTAATGAAAAACTGTTTTTT. Translating gives CASRPGDGANEKLFF. V is TRBV2 and J is TRBJ1-4, with D maybe TRBD1 (5 bases). Trimming shortened V by 6 bases and J by 3 bases, and 14 bases separated the two germline ends. Germline CDR1 reads SNHLY; CDR2 reads FYNNEI. The CDR3 has 15 residues.

The count of this clone is one. The chain carries TRBV28 and TRBJ1-6; a weak D match, TRBD1 (5 bases). V was pared by 5 bases and J by 8 bases, with 16 bases between. CDR1 is MDHEN, CDR2 SYDVKM, per germline. The CDR3 is 15 residues long. The CDR3 spells CASSGVGGSDSPLHF. The CDR3 DNA is TGTGCCAGCAGTGGGGTCGGGGGATCGGATTCACCCCTCCACTTT.

V usage is TRBV5-6 and J usage is TRBJ2-5; possible D gene TRBD1, 5 bases. V lost 2 bases to trimming and J lost 2 bases, with 7 bases between them. The CDR3 runs to 13 residues. CDR1 and CDR2 (germline): SGHDT, YYEEEE. The CDR3 bases are TGTGCCAGCAGCTTAGGGGTTCAAGAGACCCAGTACTTC. Protein: CASSLGVQETQYF.

As for this clone: Other DNA sequences in the same sample also yield this CDR3. This chain connects TRBV20-1 to TRBJ2-5; D is undetermined. V lost 3 bases, J lost 5 bases, and 4 bases lay in between. The CDR3 has 10 amino acids. Germline V gives CDR1 DFQATT, CDR2 SNEGSKA (reference sequence). CDR3 loop: CSARRETQYF. As DNA, the CDR3 is TGCAGTGCTAGGAGGGAGACCCAGTACTTC.

CDR3 protein: CASSQTGMSNQPQHF. The CDR3 DNA sequence: TGTGCCAGCAGCCAGACAGGGATGAGCAATCAGCCCCAGCATTTT. The V gene is TRBV3-1 (or the pseudogene TRBV3-2), the J gene TRBJ1-5; TRBD1 matches at 7 bases. CDR1 and CDR2 (germline): LGHDT, YNNKEL (reference sequence). There are 15 residues in the CDR3. V shed 3 bases and J 1 base; nucleotides not matched to a gene: 3.